The clone carrying this T cell receptor beta chain appeared once. Using immunoSEQ multiplex PCR, the repertoire was profiled, and TCRdb retains in-frame clones only, with some absent. The table shows fewer than 70,000 clones, with over 85% occurring only once. The sample belongs to a study of T cell changes during pregnancy in multiple sclerosis. This CDR3 comprises 12 residues. Trimming removed 5 bases at V and 8 bases at J, with 9 bases between. Germline V lookup: CDR1 SGHTA, CDR2 FQGNSA. The sequencing used peripheral blood, collected in the second trimester of pregnancy. This sequence was found in a female donor with multiple sclerosis, enrolled in a pregnancy study. The chain couples TRBV7-2 to TRBJ1-4; D is unclear. The CDR3 DNA follows: TGTGCCAGCAGCATGGGAGGGGAAAAACTGTTTTTT. Amino acids: CASSMGGEKLFF.